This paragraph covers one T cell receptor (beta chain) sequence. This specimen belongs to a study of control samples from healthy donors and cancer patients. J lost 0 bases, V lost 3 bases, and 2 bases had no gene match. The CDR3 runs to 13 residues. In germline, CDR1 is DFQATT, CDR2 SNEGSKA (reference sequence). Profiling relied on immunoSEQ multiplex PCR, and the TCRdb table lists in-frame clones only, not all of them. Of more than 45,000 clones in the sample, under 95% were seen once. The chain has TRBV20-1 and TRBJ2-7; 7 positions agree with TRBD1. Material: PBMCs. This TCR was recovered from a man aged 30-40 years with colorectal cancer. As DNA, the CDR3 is TGCAGTGCTAGTGCAGGGGGCTCCTACGAGCAGTACTTC. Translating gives CSASAGGSYEQYF.